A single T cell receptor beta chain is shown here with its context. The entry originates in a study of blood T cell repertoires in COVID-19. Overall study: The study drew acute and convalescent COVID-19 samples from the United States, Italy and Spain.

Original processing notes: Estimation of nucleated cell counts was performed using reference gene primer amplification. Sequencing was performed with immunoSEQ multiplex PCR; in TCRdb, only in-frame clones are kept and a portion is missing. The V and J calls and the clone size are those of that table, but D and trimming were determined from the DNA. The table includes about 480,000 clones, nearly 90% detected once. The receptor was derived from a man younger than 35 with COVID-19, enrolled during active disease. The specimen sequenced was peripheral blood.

In DNA form, the CDR3 reads TGCGCCAGCAGCGGCGGGAGTGCCGTCCAAGAGACCCAGTACTTC. Translating it yields CASSGGSAVQETQYF. V is TRBV5-1 and J is TRBJ2-5; 7 bases match TRBD2. The J segment lost 1 base and the V segment lost 4 bases, leaving 7 bases of the junction unmatched. The CDR3 spans 15 residues. The germline V gene encodes CDR1 SGHRS and CDR2 YFSETQ.